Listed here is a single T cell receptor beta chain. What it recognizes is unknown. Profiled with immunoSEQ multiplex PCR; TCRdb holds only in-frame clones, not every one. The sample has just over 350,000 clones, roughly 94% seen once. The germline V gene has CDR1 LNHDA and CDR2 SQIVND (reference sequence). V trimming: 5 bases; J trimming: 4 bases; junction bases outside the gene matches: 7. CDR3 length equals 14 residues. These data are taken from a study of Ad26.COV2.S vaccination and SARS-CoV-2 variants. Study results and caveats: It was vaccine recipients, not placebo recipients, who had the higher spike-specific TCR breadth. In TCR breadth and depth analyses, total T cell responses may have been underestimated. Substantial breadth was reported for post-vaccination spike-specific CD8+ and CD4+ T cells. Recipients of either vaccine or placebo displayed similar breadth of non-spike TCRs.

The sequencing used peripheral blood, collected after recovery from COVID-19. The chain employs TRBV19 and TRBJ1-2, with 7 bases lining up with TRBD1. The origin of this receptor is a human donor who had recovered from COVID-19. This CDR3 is CASSAPGQSYGYTF. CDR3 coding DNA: TGTGCCAGTAGTGCCCCGGGACAGAGCTATGGCTACACCTTC.